Listed below are T cell receptor beta chains from one sample, sequenced in a study of cytomegalovirus exposure and HLA in healthy donors. Generated by immunoSEQ multiplex PCR, the TCRdb table keeps only in-frame clones and is missing some. This table holds just over 200,000 clones, approximately 78% found once. The source material was PBMCs. The source of these receptors is a woman aged 40 to 55 in good health and CMV-seronegative. The CDR3 runs from the conserved cysteine through the conserved F or W. A D gene is named only where the DNA matches it firmly. Size is stated for part of the rows, as once, few or many counts, or as a class when the clone is expanded.

cdr3_length	j_call	v_call	clone_size	d_call	cdr3_nt	cdr3_aa
14	TRBJ2-2	TRBV7-9	.	TRBD1	TGTGCCAGCAGGGACCACAGGGGGCCCGGGGAGCTGTTTTTT	CASRDHRGPGELFF
11	TRBJ1-2	TRBV20-1	.	.	TGCAGTGCTAGAATGCGAAATGGCTACACCTTC	CSARMRNGYTF
14	TRBJ1-3	TRBV27	.	.	TGTGCCAGCAGTTTAGGCGGTGTTGGAAACACCATATATTTT	CASSLGGVGNTIYF
14	TRBJ2-7	TRBV6-5	.	.	TGTGCCAGCAGGCCCCCCGGGACAACTTACGAGCAGTACTTC	CASRPPGTTYEQYF
16	TRBJ2-2	TRBV7-2	.	.	TGTGCCAGCAGCGTCAATAGCGGAGCGAACACCGGGGAGCTGTTTTTT	CASSVNSGANTGELFF
15	TRBJ1-1	TRBV6-1	.	TRBD1	TGTGCCAGCTTATTGGACAGGGGGCTTTACACTGAAGCTTTCTTT	CASLLDRGLYTEAFF
14	TRBJ1-2	TRBV19	.	TRBD1	TGTGCCAGTAGCCAAAGGACAGGGGTTGTTGGCTACACCTTC	CASSQRTGVVGYTF
16	TRBJ2-7	TRBV4-1	.	TRBD2	TGCGCCAGCAGCCAACCTGGGACTAGCAATTATTACGAGCAGTACTTC	CASSQPGTSNYYEQYF
18	TRBJ1-2	TRBV5-1	.	.	TGCGCCAGCAGCTTGGAATTGGAACAGGCGGGAGTCAACTATGGCTACACCTTC	CASSLELEQAGVNYGYTF
17	TRBJ1-4	TRBV19	.	TRBD1	TGTGCCAGTAGTATTAGGGGACAGAAATCAACTAATGAAAAACTGTTTTTT	CASSIRGQKSTNEKLFF
14	TRBJ2-3	TRBV28	.	.	TGTGCCAGCAGGATTACTATAAACACAGATACGCAGTATTTT	CASRITINTDTQYF
19	TRBJ2-7	TRBV28	.	TRBD2	TGTGCCAGCAGTTTAGCTCTGGGGACTAGCGGGCTCCTCTCCTACGAGCAGTACTTC	CASSLALGTSGLLSYEQYF
15	TRBJ1-1	TRBV4-1	.	TRBD1	TGCGCCAGCAGCCAGAAGACAGGGGTGACCCCTGAAGCTTTCTTT	CASSQKTGVTPEAFF
13	TRBJ1-1	TRBV19	once	.	TGTGCCAGTAGTCAAATAGGGGTTACTGAAGCTTTCTTT	CASSQIGVTEAFF
14	TRBJ1-1	TRBV7-2	.	TRBD1	TGTGCCAGCAGCTCGGACAGGGGGAACACTGAAGCTTTCTTT	CASSSDRGNTEAFF
16	TRBJ2-5	TRBV6-4	.	TRBD1	TGTGCCAGCAGCAAGTTAGACAGGGGGGTTTGGGAGACCCAGTACTTC	CASSKLDRGVWETQYF
13	TRBJ2-1	TRBV28	.	.	TGTGCCAGCAGGGACAGTGACTACAATGAGCAGTTCTTC	CASRDSDYNEQFF
13	TRBJ2-3	TRBV29-1	.	TRBD2	TGCAGCGTGAAGCGGGAAAGCACAGATACGCAGTATTTT	CSVKRESTDTQYF
15	TRBJ1-2	TRBV6-1	.	.	TGTGCCAGCAGCCTCAGGGGAGGGGGGAACTATGGCTACACCTTC	CASSLRGGGNYGYTF
14	TRBJ2-1	TRBV6-5	.	.	TGTGCCAGCAGTTACTCTACTACAAACAATGAGCAGTTCTTC	CASSYSTTNNEQFF
13	TRBJ1-1	TRBV14	.	.	TGTGCCAGCGCAGGACAAATGAACACTGAAGCTTTCTTT	CASAGQMNTEAFF
12	TRBJ1-2	TRBV5-6	.	.	TGTGCCAGCAGCTTGGCAGTGTATGGCTACACCTTC	CASSLAVYGYTF
15	TRBJ2-6	TRBV27	.	.	TGTGCCAGCAGTTTGCGCAACTCTGGGGCCAACGTCCTGACTTTC	CASSLRNSGANVLTF
15	TRBJ2-7	TRBV18	.	.	TGTGCCAGCTCACCCGTCCACAGGCCCTCCTACGAGCAGTACTTC	CASSPVHRPSYEQYF
16	TRBJ2-1	TRBV7-9	.	TRBD2	TGTGCCAGCAGCCACCTAAGCGGGGGAATTTACAATGAGCAGTTCTTC	CASSHLSGGIYNEQFF
15	TRBJ2-7	TRBV28	.	TRBD2	TGTGCCAGCAGTTTAGCGGGGGGGACCTCCTACGAGCAGTACTTC	CASSLAGGTSYEQYF
14	TRBJ2-5	TRBV7-2	.	TRBD1	TGTGCCAGCAGCTTGGGACAGGGGTGGGAGACCCAGTACTTC	CASSLGQGWETQYF
14	TRBJ2-3	TRBV28	.	.	TGTGCCAGCAGTACCGGGACTCCGAGTCTCTCGCAGTATTTT	CASSTGTPSLSQYF
11	TRBJ2-7	TRBV25-1	.	.	TGTGCCAGCAGTCACTCCTACGAGCAGTACTTC	CASSHSYEQYF
17	TRBJ1-1	TRBV7-9	.	TRBD1	TGTGCCAGCAGCTTAGCGACTGACAGGGTCCGAGGAAAGGAAGCTTTCTTT	CASSLATDRVRGKEAFF
15	TRBJ1-2	TRBV5-4	.	.	TGTGCCAGCAGCTTGTTCAGGACAGAGAACTATGGCTACACCTTC	CASSLFRTENYGYTF
14	TRBJ2-1	TRBV18	.	.	TGTGCCAGCTCACCTGGGGGCGTATACAATGAGCAGTTCTTC	CASSPGGVYNEQFF
15	TRBJ1-2	TRBV7-9	.	.	TGTGCCAGCAGCTTAGTTACAGCTACTAACTATGGCTACACCTTC	CASSLVTATNYGYTF
12	TRBJ2-7	TRBV5-1	.	.	TGCGCCAGCAGCTTGGGGGCCTCCGAGCAGTACTTC	CASSLGASEQYF
14	TRBJ1-1	TRBV10-3	.	TRBD1	TGTGCCATCAGTGAGGTAACCGGGACAGGGAGAGCTTTCTTT	CAISEVTGTGRAFF
14	TRBJ1-4	TRBV9	.	TRBD1	TGTGCCAGCAACCCCAGGGGGCTAGATGAAAAACTGTTTTTT	CASNPRGLDEKLFF
15	TRBJ2-1	TRBV6-5	.	.	TGTGCCAGCAGTTCGCCGGGACATTCCTACAATGAGCAGTTCTTC	CASSSPGHSYNEQFF
14	TRBJ1-1	TRBV7-9	once	TRBD1	TGTGCCAGCAGCTATATTGCAGGGGGGACTGAAGCTTTCTTT	CASSYIAGGTEAFF
11	TRBJ2-5	TRBV20-1	.	.	TGCAGTGCTAGCGGGTCAGAGGGCCAGTACTTC	CSASGSEGQYF
16	TRBJ2-2	TRBV29-1	.	.	TGCAGCGTCCACAAACGGGCAGGGGATACCACCGGGGAGCTGTTTTTT	CSVHKRAGDTTGELFF